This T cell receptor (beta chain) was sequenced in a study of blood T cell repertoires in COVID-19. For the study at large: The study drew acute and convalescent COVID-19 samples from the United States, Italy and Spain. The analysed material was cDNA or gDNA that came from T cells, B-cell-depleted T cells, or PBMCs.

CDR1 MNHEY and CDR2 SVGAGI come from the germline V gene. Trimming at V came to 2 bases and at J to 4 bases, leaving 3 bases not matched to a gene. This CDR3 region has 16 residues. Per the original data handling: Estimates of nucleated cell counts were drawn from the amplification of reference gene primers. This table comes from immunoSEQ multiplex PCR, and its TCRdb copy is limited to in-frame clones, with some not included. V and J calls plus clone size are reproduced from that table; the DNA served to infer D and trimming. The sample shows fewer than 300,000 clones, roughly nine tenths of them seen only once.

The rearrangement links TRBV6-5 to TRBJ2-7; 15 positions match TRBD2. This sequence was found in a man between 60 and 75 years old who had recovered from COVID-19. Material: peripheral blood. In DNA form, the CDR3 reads TGTGCCAGCAGTTACCGCGGACTAGCGGGGGGGTACGAGCAGTACTTC. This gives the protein CASSYRGLAGGYEQYF.